What follows are 20 T cell receptor beta chains derived from one specimen sequenced in a study of blood T cell repertoires in COVID-19. Sequencing was performed with immunoSEQ multiplex PCR; in TCRdb, only in-frame clones are kept and a portion is missing. This table has about 250,000 clones, approximately 84% appearing once. The sequenced material came from PBMCs or T cells enriched from blood (not recorded which). These receptors all stem from a man between 50 and 59 years old who had recovered from COVID-19.

The chain carries TRBV2 and TRBJ1-5; 7 bases align to TRBD1. In germline, CDR1 is SNHLY, CDR2 FYNNEI. Germline trimming cut 0 bases from V and 7 bases from J; bases unmatched to any gene: 6. The CDR3 has 15 residues. The CDR3 region has the DNA TGTGCCAGCAGTGAAGCGCTGGGCAGGGGGCAGCCCCAGCATTTT. It is translated as CASSEALGRGQPQHF.

This clone was observed many times. The chain recombines TRBV5-4 with TRBJ1-1; 9 nucleotides align to TRBD1. V was pared by 6 bases and J by 4 bases, with 13 bases of the junction left unmatched. CDR1 is SGHNT and CDR2 is YYREEE in the germline V gene (reference sequence). The CDR3 consists of 16 residues. CDR3 DNA: TGTGCCAGCACGGACAGGGGACCGAGCGTCGGCACTGAAGCTTTCTTT. Its translation: CASTDRGPSVGTEAFF.

The genes are TRBV19 and TRBJ1-2; the D gene is possibly TRBD1 (5 bases). CDR1 LNHDA and CDR2 SQIVND come from the germline V gene (reference sequence). Trimming removed 7 bases at V and 8 bases at J, with 17 bases between. CDR3 size: 13 residues. As DNA, the CDR3 is TGTGCCAGTACATCGACAGATATTCCGGGCTACACCTTC. It is translated as CASTSTDIPGYTF.

This rearrangement joins TRBV28 to TRBJ2-5; 8 bases align to TRBD1. This CDR3 is built from 15 residues. The V gene's germline CDR1 is MDHEN and CDR2 SYDVKM. Unmatched junction bases numbered 9, after V lost 4 bases and J lost 5 bases. The CDR3 DNA is TGTGCCAGCAGTTCGACAGGGGTGGCGCGGGAGACCCAGTACTTC. This codes for CASSSTGVARETQYF.

V and J are TRBV29-1 and TRBJ2-7; TRBD2 aligns across 10 bases. V was pared by 2 bases and J by 2 bases, with 9 bases of the junction left unmatched. The germline gives CDR1 SQVTM, CDR2 ANQGSEA. This CDR3 is built from 16 residues. The CDR3 protein is CSVEYPSGGLTYEQYF. As DNA, the CDR3 is TGCAGCGTTGAATACCCTAGCGGGGGCCTAACCTACGAGCAGTACTTC.

Comment on this clone: One end of the junction fails to match germline, which may point to a read error. The DNA of the CDR3 is TGCGCCAGCAGCTTGTCAGGGGGACAGGACCGCCAAGGGACCCAGTACTTC. Encoded protein: CASSLSGGQDRQGTQYF. The chain couples TRBV5-1 to TRBJ2-5, with TRBD1 matching over 8 bases. There are 17 residues in the CDR3. CDR1 is SGHRS and CDR2 is YFSETQ in the germline V gene.

The chain employs TRBV11-3 and TRBJ1-5, with no clear D. The germline CDR1 and CDR2 sequences are SGHNT and YENEEA. V lost 5 bases and J 15 bases, leaving 14 bases between the germline ends. This CDR3 has 11 residues. The CDR3: CASSPCIPGHF. CDR3 nucleotide sequence: TGTGCCAGCAGCCCCTGCATTCCGGGGCATTTT.

The chain carries TRBV6-2 or TRBV6-3 and TRBJ2-3, with 7 nucleotides matching TRBD2. Germline CDR1 and CDR2: MNHEY and SVGEGT. The V and J ends lost 2 bases and 3 bases, in that order; junction bases with no gene match: 11. The CDR3 has 17 amino acids. This CDR3 reads CASSYPSSGPITDTQYF. Written as DNA, the CDR3 is TGTGCCAGCAGTTACCCCTCTAGCGGCCCGATTACAGATACGCAGTATTTT.

The rearrangement joins TRBV7-3 to TRBJ2-1; 8 bases match TRBD2. CDR3 length: 17 amino acids. The germline gives CDR1 SGHTA, CDR2 FQGTGA. The junction had 6 bases not matched to a gene; V was cut back by 1 base and J by 1 base. The CDR3 nucleotides read TGTGCCAGCAGCTTAAGTCCTAGCGGGTGGTCCTACAATGAGCAGTTCTTC. It translates to CASSLSPSGWSYNEQFF. Full variable domain (remainder filled in from reference TRBV7-3 and TRBJ2-1): GAGVSQTPSNKVTEKGKYVELRCDPISGHTALYWYRQSLGQGPEFLIYFQGTGAADDSGLPNDRFFAVRPEGSVSTLKIQRTERGDSAVYLCASSLSPSGWSYNEQFFGPGTRLTVL.

The chain joins TRBV18 to TRBJ1-5; D may be TRBD1 (6 bases). V lost 3 bases and J 4 bases, leaving 10 bases between the germline ends. Germline V lookup: CDR1 KGHSH, CDR2 LQKENI. The CDR3 is 14 amino acids. The CDR3 sequence: CASSPGTLNQPQHF. The DNA of the CDR3 is TGTGCCAGCTCACCTGGGACACTGAATCAGCCCCAGCATTTT. Complete variable domain (other parts from reference TRBV18 and TRBJ1-5): NAGVMQNPRHLVRRRGQEARLRCSPMKGHSHVYWYRQLPEEGLKFMVYLQKENIIDESGMPKERFSAEFPKEGPSILRIQQVVRGDSAAYFCASSPGTLNQPQHFGDGTRLSIL.

The chain couples TRBV21-1 to TRBJ1-1. TRBV21-1 is shown as a pseudogene. This CDR3 has 15 amino acids. Here the CDR3 reads CASSKGRGMNTEAFF. The CDR3 region has the DNA TGTGCCAGCAGCAAAGGACGGGGGATGAACACTGAAGCTTTCTTT.

This chain joins TRBV5-1 and TRBJ1-1, with a weak D call TRBD1 (5 bases). The CDR3 extends over 14 amino acids. V was shortened by 4 bases and J by 1 base, with 11 bases between the two germline ends. Germline V gene data show CDR1 as SGHRS and CDR2 as YFSETQ. The CDR3 DNA sequence: TGCGCCAGCAGCCCCCATACAGGGAACACTGAAGCTTTCTTT. As protein: CASSPHTGNTEAFF.

The V and J genes are TRBV11-2 and TRBJ1-6; 7 bases match TRBD1. CDR1 is SGHAT and CDR2 is FQNNGV in the germline V gene. The ends lost 6 bases at V and 11 bases at J; junction bases unmatched: 13. The CDR3 sequence is 15 residues long. CDR3 loop: CASSSNRGLYPPLHF. CDR3 sequence (DNA): TGTGCCAGCAGTTCAAACAGGGGTCTTTATCCACCCCTCCACTTT. Combining the CDR3 with reference TRBV11-2 and TRBJ1-6 gives the whole variable domain EAGVAQSPRYKIIEKRQSVAFWCNPISGHATLYWYQQILGQGPKLLIQFQNNGVVDDSQLPKDRFSAERLKGVDSTLKIQPAKLEDSAVYLCASSSNRGLYPPLHFGNGTRLTVT.

This clone was recorded only once. The rearrangement joins TRBV11-2 to TRBJ1-2, with D possibly matching TRBD1 (5 bases). Germline lookup yields CDR1 SGHAT and CDR2 FQNNGV. Trimming took off 0 bases at V and 2 bases at J, with 19 bases between the two ends. This CDR3 is built from 18 residues. The CDR3 loop reads CASSLEPVSPGGNYGYTF. For the CDR3, the DNA is TGTGCCAGCAGCTTAGAGCCCGTTTCGCCGGGGGGAAACTATGGCTACACCTTC.

The chain combines TRBV30 with TRBJ1-6; D may be TRBD1 (6 bases). CDR1 GTSNPN and CDR2 SVGIG come from the germline V gene (reference sequence). V was trimmed by 0 bases and J by 0 bases, leaving 15 bases between them. The CDR3 is 18 amino acids. The DNA of the CDR3 is TGTGCCTGGAGTGTACGCAGGGGCCAACACTCCTATAATTCACCCCTCCACTTT. Protein sequence: CAWSVRRGQHSYNSPLHF.

At least ten counts were recorded for this clone. V gene TRBV9 combines with J gene TRBJ1-6, with 8 bases lining up with TRBD1. The CDR3 is made up of 16 amino acids. Unmatched junction bases numbered 9, after V lost 2 bases and J lost 8 bases. In germline, CDR1 is SGDLS, CDR2 YYNGEE. The CDR3 protein is CASSVSYQGAHSPLHF. For the CDR3, the DNA is TGTGCCAGCAGCGTGAGCTATCAGGGGGCACATTCACCCCTCCACTTT. The entire variable domain, with the rest obtained from reference TRBV9 and TRBJ1-6, is as follows: DSGVTQTPKHLITATGQRVTLRCSPRSGDLSVYWYQQSLDQGLQFLIQYYNGEERAKGNILERFSAQQFPDLHSELNLSSLELGDSALYFCASSVSYQGAHSPLHFGNGTRLTVT.

This clone is a singleton in its sample. This specimen includes other DNA sequences encoding the same CDR3. The chain combines TRBV4-1 with TRBJ1-5; D might be TRBD1 (5 bases). In germline, CDR1 is MGHRA, CDR2 YSYEKL. The CDR3 totals 15 residues. Trimming shortened V by 0 bases and J by 4 bases, and 10 bases separated the two germline ends. Here the CDR3 DNA reads TGCGCCAGCAGCCAAGATGGGCAGGGAAATCAGCCCCAGCATTTT. The encoded protein is CASSQDGQGNQPQHF.

The CDR3 sequence is CASSQDRQSNYGYTF. The CDR3 DNA follows: TGTGCCAGCAGCCAAGATCGACAGTCAAACTATGGCTACACCTTC. The rearrangement links TRBV4-2 to TRBJ1-2, with D possibly matching TRBD1 (5 bases). With 0 bases removed from V and 2 bases from J, the gap between germline ends came to 10 bases. CDR1 LGHNA and CDR2 YNFKEQ come from the germline V gene. This CDR3 comprises 15 residues.

This chain links TRBV5-4 with TRBJ2-5; D gene unclear. CDR3 length equals 14 residues. Trimming removed 1 base from V and 1 base from J, with 8 bases in between. CDR1 and CDR2 (germline): SGHNT, YYREEE (reference sequence). This CDR3 is CASSLRSTQETQYF. Here the CDR3 DNA reads TGTGCCAGCAGCTTGAGATCTACCCAAGAGACCCAGTACTTC.

This chain connects TRBV18 to TRBJ2-7; 7 bases are shared with TRBD1. The CDR3 extends over 14 amino acids. V was clipped by 2 bases and J by 3 bases; unmatched bases: 4. Germline CDR1 KGHSH, CDR2 LQKENI. The CDR3 here is CASSPKQGSYEQYF. In DNA form, the CDR3 reads TGTGCCAGCTCACCAAAACAGGGGAGCTACGAGCAGTACTTC.